This T cell receptor beta chain derives from a study of Graves' ophthalmopathy and Graves' hyperthyroidism. At the level of the study: Specimen type is peripheral blood, obtained at initial diagnosis before any treatment.

Whole-study findings and limits: In blood appeared most of the expanded thyroid clonotypes whose frequency exceeded 0.001.

CDR3 length: 11 amino acids. Trimming removed 7 bases at V and 6 bases at J, with 12 bases between. Germline CDR1 DFQATT, CDR2 SNEGSKA (reference sequence). RNA transcripts were the template, and TCR beta CDR3 regions were amplified from them. The authors performed first-round RT-PCR with HTBI primers and then a second-round multiplex PCR. TCRdb recomputed calls from the multiplex PCR reads with MiXCR, one row per CDR3 protein. This sample has more than 300,000 distinct CDR3 sequences, with just over 15% found just once. In this sample, this clonotype turned up many times. The antigen remains unidentified. As the CDR3 is not closed by the conserved phenylalanine or tryptophan, this likely results from a read error. Researchers classed hyperthyroidism as stable given no ophthalmopathy within 18 months of follow-up.

The sample comprised peripheral blood. The source is a woman under 30 with stable Graves' hyperthyroidism. The rearrangement joins TRBV20-1 to TRBJ1-1; weak D call: TRBD1 (5 bases). The CDR3 spells CSGVWGAEAFL. The CDR3, as DNA: TGCAGTGGGGTCTGGGGGGCTGAAGCTTTCCTT.